These 23 T cell receptor beta chains originate from one sample sequenced in a study of blood T cells in healthy people across ages. A second PCR of about 6 to 12 cycles used a sample-barcoded 5' primer and a J-beta primer mix. TCRdb redid the calling of the 5' RACE reads with MiXCR, one entry per CDR3 protein. This sample has 1.2 million to 1.5 million distinct CDR3 sequences, with roughly 45% found just once. The material sequenced was blood. These receptors all come from a woman between 18 and 30 years old in good health.

The chain combines TRBV7-2 with TRBJ2-5; TRBD2 aligns across 7 bases. Germline CDR1 SGHTA, CDR2 FQGNSA. With V trimmed by 5 bases and J by 11 bases, 11 bases remained unmatched. This CDR3 comprises 13 residues. CDR3 amino acids: CASSVGGVREQYF. DNA for the CDR3: TGTGCCAGCAGCGTTGGGGGGGTGAGGGAGCAGTACTTC.

In this sample, this clonotype turned up a few times. The gene calls are TRBV5-1 and TRBJ2-5; TRBD1 aligns across 7 bases. V gave up 4 bases and J gave up 2 bases; unmatched junction bases: 8. CDR1 is SGHRS, CDR2 YFSETQ, per germline. This CDR3 has 15 residues. CDR3 amino acids: CASSQSGQTQETQYF. DNA of the CDR3: TGCGCCAGCAGCCAGTCGGGACAGACGCAAGAGACCCAGTACTTC.

The chain carries TRBV25-1 and TRBJ2-5; possibly TRBD2 for D (5 bases). The CDR3 has 14 amino acids. V lost 3 bases to trimming and J lost 5 bases, with 13 bases between them. Germline-derived CDR1 and CDR2 are MGHDK and SYGVNS. The CDR3 DNA follows: TGTGCCAGCAGTGAGTTCAGGACTCCGGAGACCCAGTACTTC. It is translated as CASSEFRTPETQYF.

The V and J genes are TRBV4-3 and TRBJ2-1; D unresolved. This CDR3 contains 13 residues. Germline V gene data show CDR1 as LGHNA and CDR2 as YSLEER. Trimming shortened V by 0 bases and J by 7 bases, and 7 bases separated the two germline ends. In DNA, the CDR3 is TGCGCCAGCAGCCAAGAGGGCCTGAATGAGCAGTTCTTC. Translating gives CASSQEGLNEQFF.

The chain combines TRBV6-5 with TRBJ1-1; D is undetermined. The CDR3 contains 15 residues. The germline gives CDR1 MNHEY, CDR2 SVGAGI. The V end lost 0 bases, the J end lost 0 bases, and 8 bases lay between the germline ends. In DNA, the CDR3 is TGTGCCAGCAGTTACTCCCCGGGAATGAACACTGAAGCTTTCTTT. Translating gives CASSYSPGMNTEAFF.

This chain links TRBV18 with TRBJ1-1; D remains unclear. The CDR3 is 13 residues long. Trimming shortened V by 6 bases and J by 1 base, and 9 bases separated the two germline ends. Germline CDR1 is KGHSH and CDR2 is LQKENI. This chain's CDR3 is CASSGSENTEAFF. The CDR3 DNA reads TGTGCCAGCTCCGGGTCGGAGAACACTGAAGCTTTCTTT.

This clonotype was seen a few times. The chain joins TRBV25-1 to TRBJ2-7, with D uncertain. The CDR3 length is 13 residues. Trimming pared 4 bases from V and 5 bases from J, leaving 12 bases between. Germline V gives CDR1 MGHDK, CDR2 SYGVNS. CDR3 amino acids: CASSGLGSDEQYF. The CDR3 DNA reads as TGTGCCAGCAGTGGGCTCGGTTCCGACGAGCAGTACTTC.

The chain recombines TRBV20-1 with TRBJ2-7; tentative D call: TRBD2 (6 bases). Trimming cost V 3 bases and J 2 bases, with 14 bases left between them. The CDR3 is made up of 14 amino acids. CDR1 and CDR2 from the germline V gene are DFQATT and SNEGSKA (reference sequence). This CDR3 reads CSASRWEAPYEQYF. The CDR3 nucleotides read TGCAGTGCTAGTAGGTGGGAGGCCCCCTACGAGCAGTACTTC.

CDR3 bases: TGTGCCAGCAGTGAGGGAGGGGACAATGAGCAGTTCTTC. Its protein is CASSEGGDNEQFF. The V call is TRBV25-1, the J call TRBJ2-1; 7 bases are a match to TRBD2. This CDR3 has 13 amino acids. The V gene end was trimmed by 3 bases and the J gene end by 5 bases; junction bases not matched to a gene: 1. The germline V gene has CDR1 MGHDK and CDR2 SYGVNS.

The table lists this clonotype with a few counts. The CDR3 DNA reads TGCAGTGCTGGCCGGGATACAGATACGCAGTATTTT. This encodes CSAGRDTDTQYF. The J gene is TRBJ2-3, the V gene TRBV20-1; maybe TRBD2 (5 bases). The CDR3 sequence is 12 residues long. Germline CDR1 is DFQATT and CDR2 is SNEGSKA (reference sequence). Trimming removed 5 bases at V and 3 bases at J, with 9 bases between.

This chain connects TRBV6-5 to TRBJ2-1; 11 bases match TRBD2. V lost 1 base, J lost 5 bases, and 10 bases stayed unmatched. Per the germline V gene, CDR1 is MNHEY and CDR2 is SVGAGI. The CDR3 has 18 amino acids. As DNA, the CDR3 is TGTGCCAGCAGTTACTTGACTAGCGGGGCTACTCGAGACAATGAGCAGTTCTTC. Amino acid sequence: CASSYLTSGATRDNEQFF.

This clonotype was seen a handful of times. The CDR3 DNA follows: TGCGCCAGCAGCTCTACCCGACAAACGAACACTGAAGCTTTCTTT. It codes for CASSSTRQTNTEAFF. The genes are TRBV5-1 and TRBJ1-1; no definite D call. The CDR3 contains 15 residues. Trimming removed 3 bases at V and 1 base at J, with 13 bases between. Germline V CDR1 and CDR2: SGHRS, YFSETQ.

The chain joins TRBV20-1 to TRBJ1-2, with no clear D. The CDR3 is 14 amino acids. Deletions cut 1 base from V and 8 bases from J, with 17 bases between. The germline CDR1 and CDR2 sequences are DFQATT and SNEGSKA (reference sequence). DNA of the CDR3: TGCAGTGCTAGAGTCCTATCGGAGGAGAAGGGCTACACCTTC. Its translation: CSARVLSEEKGYTF.

This clonotype has only a few counts. The chain employs TRBV28 and TRBJ2-5, with D perhaps TRBD1 (6 bases). In germline, CDR1 is MDHEN, CDR2 SYDVKM. The CDR3 runs 15 residues. Between the trimmed V and J ends, which lost 6 bases and 7 bases, there was a span of 21 bases. CDR3 coding DNA: TGTGCCAGCAGCCCCGTTTTAGGGGGTACGGGGACCCAGTACTTC. Amino acid sequence: CASSPVLGGTGTQYF.

V gene TRBV5-6 combines with J gene TRBJ2-3; TRBD1 agrees at 12 bases. Germline V gene lookup returns CDR1 SGHDT and CDR2 YYEEEE. Germline trimming cut 4 bases from V and 5 bases from J; bases unmatched to any gene: 11. This CDR3 spans 17 amino acids. CDR3 sequence reads: CASSTSGQGALGDTQYF. The CDR3 coding sequence is TGTGCCAGCAGCACCTCGGGACAGGGGGCCCTCGGAGATACGCAGTATTTT. The variable domain in full, with the rest retrieved from reference TRBV5-6 and TRBJ2-3, is DAGVTQSPTHLIKTRGQQVTLRCSPKSGHDTVSWYQQALGQGPQFIFQYYEEEERQRGNFPDRFSGHQFPNYSSELNVNALLLGDSALYLCASSTSGQGALGDTQYFGPGTRLTVL.

The chain carries TRBV10-1 and TRBJ2-5; 14 bases are a match to TRBD2. The V segment lost 0 bases and the J segment 3 bases; nucleotides outside the gene matches: 0. CDR1 is WNHNN, CDR2 SYGVQD, per germline (reference sequence). The CDR3 spans 16 residues. For the CDR3, the DNA is TGCGCCAGCAGTGAGTCGGGACTAGCGGGGGAAGAGACCCAGTACTTC. As protein: CASSESGLAGEETQYF.

This clonotype turned up a few times. The chain has TRBV20-1 and TRBJ2-5; 8 bases are a match to TRBD1. Germline values: CDR1 DFQATT, CDR2 SNEGSKA (reference sequence). This CDR3 has 13 residues. V shed 5 bases, J shed 2 bases, and the junction held 4 bases outside the gene matches. The CDR3 DNA reads TGCAGTGCTGGCCGGACAGGGCAAGAGACCCAGTACTTC. It specifies CSAGRTGQETQYF.

This chain uses TRBV14 with TRBJ1-1, with D possibly being TRBD1 (6 bases). The CDR3 runs 14 residues. Germline V gene sequence: CDR1 SGHDN, CDR2 FVKESK. The ends were cut back, 6 bases at V and 4 bases at J, with 15 bases in the middle. The CDR3 DNA sequence: TGTGCCAGCAGTCAACAGGGTGTGATCACTGAAGCTTTCTTT. Residues: CASSQQGVITEAFF.

The chain carries TRBV7-3 and TRBJ1-2, with 7 bases that match TRBD1. The CDR3 consists of 13 residues. The V gene end was trimmed by 5 bases and the J gene end by 7 bases; junction bases not matched to a gene: 7. Germline CDR1 reads SGHTA; CDR2 reads FQGTGA. CDR3 coding DNA: TGTGCCAGCAGCGCAACAGGGGTTTTTGGCTACACCTTC. Translation: CASSATGVFGYTF.

This clonotype has just a few counts. The chain uses TRBV20-1 and TRBJ1-5, with 8 bases aligning to TRBD1. CDR3 length: 15 amino acids. Germline V gene data show CDR1 as DFQATT and CDR2 as SNEGSKA (reference sequence). The J segment lost 5 bases and the V segment lost 5 bases, leaving 11 bases of the junction unmatched. Here the CDR3 reads CSARPGTGLYQPQHF. The CDR3 DNA reads as TGCAGTGCTCGTCCCGGGACAGGTCTTTATCAGCCCCAGCATTTT.

This clonotype has at least ten counts. V and J are TRBV20-1 and TRBJ2-3; D is tentatively TRBD1 or TRBD2 (5 bases each). This CDR3 contains 15 residues. Germline V gene data show CDR1 as DFQATT and CDR2 as SNEGSKA (reference sequence). Trimming took off 2 bases at V and 3 bases at J, with 15 bases between the two ends. The CDR3 coding sequence is TGCAGTGCTAGATTGACGGGGCCCCTTACAGATACGCAGTATTTT. This sequence encodes CSARLTGPLTDTQYF.

This clonotype was detected a few times. V and J are TRBV7-9 and TRBJ2-5, with 11 bases lining up with TRBD1. The CDR3 sequence is 15 residues long. Germline-derived CDR1 and CDR2 are SEHNR and FQNEAQ (reference sequence). Germline trimming cut 5 bases from V and 4 bases from J; bases unmatched to any gene: 6. In DNA, the CDR3 is TGTGCCAGCAGCCGACGGGACAGGGGGTCAGAGACCCAGTACTTC. Amino acids: CASSRRDRGSETQYF.

The rearrangement links TRBV14 to TRBJ1-1; 9 positions agree with TRBD1. With V trimmed by 3 bases and J by 5 bases, 10 bases remained unmatched. In germline, CDR1 is SGHDN, CDR2 FVKESK. CDR3 length: 16 residues. This CDR3 reads CASSHWTGEVRTEAFF. CDR3 bases: TGTGCCAGCAGCCATTGGACAGGGGAAGTCCGGACTGAAGCTTTCTTT.